This T cell receptor beta chain emerged from a study of shared T cell receptors in the human thymus. With 0 bases clipped from V and 3 bases from J, the junction kept 2 bases outside the gene matches. The CDR3 is 15 amino acids. Per the germline V gene, CDR1 is SGHNT and CDR2 is YYREEE (reference sequence). Data came from immunoSEQ multiplex PCR; TCRdb stores just in-frame clones and leaves some out. The data show hundreds of thousands of clones, 85% to 95% seen once. The chain combines TRBV5-4 with TRBJ1-3; 8 bases are a match to TRBD1. The receptor was derived from a human donor. Sequenced sample: thymocytes. The CDR3 DNA reads TGTGCCAGCAGCTTGGATACAGGGGGTGGAAACACCATATATTTT. It codes for CASSLDTGGGNTIYF.